This T cell receptor beta chain was sequenced in a study of T-cell memory formation after mild COVID-19. TCRdb reanalysed the 5' RACE reads using MiXCR and keeps one entry per CDR3 protein. This table has around 300,000 distinct CDR3 sequences, roughly an eighth appearing once. This clonotype was counted ten times or more. The germline V gene encodes CDR1 LGHNA and CDR2 YSLEER. The CDR3 totals 17 residues. The V end lost 3 bases, the J end lost 5 bases, and 21 bases lay between the germline ends. The chain combines TRBV4-3 with TRBJ2-3; weak D call: TRBD2 (6 bases). The source material was PBMCs or a T cell subset sorted from them (not recorded which). This clonotype was obtained from a man in his late teens or twenties who had mild COVID-19 (a few samples of this study predate the infection). Cell type and time point are not known. The CDR3 DNA follows: TGCGCCAGCAGCCAGGGTAGGGACCGTCGGAGGGGAGATACGCAGTATTTT. This gives the protein CASSQGRDRRRGDTQYF.